The rows below give T cell receptor beta chains drawn from one sample of a study of blood T cell repertoires in COVID-19. Data came from immunoSEQ multiplex PCR; TCRdb stores just in-frame clones and leaves some out. This sample has more than 95,000 clones, with approximately 80% found just once. The sequenced sample consisted of peripheral blood. Receptor source: a woman aged 45-65 years with acute or convalescent COVID-19. Both conserved end residues are part of each CDR3. The D gene is left open where the match is weak. Clone size, where shown, is once, few, many, or a class for clones that have expanded.

TRBV5-1,TRBJ2-7,NA,TRBD1,TGCGCCAGCAGCCTTCAGGGGGCAACTTACGAGCAGTACTTC,CASSLQGATYEQYF
TRBV5-4,TRBJ2-7,once,NA,TGTGCCAGCAGCTGGAACCCCGGGAGTGAAGAGCAGTACTTC,CASSWNPGSEEQYF
TRBV3-1/TRBV3-2,TRBJ2-3,NA,NA,TGTGCCAGCAGCCATAACGGACTACACACAGATACGCAGTATTTT,CASSHNGLHTDTQYF
TRBV5-1,TRBJ1-3,NA,TRBD1,TGCGCCAGCAGCTCACAGGGGGCGGATGGAAACACCATATATTTT,CASSSQGADGNTIYF
TRBV30,TRBJ1-1,few,NA,TGTGCCTGGAGTGTAAACAGTGAAGCTTTCTTT,CAWSVNSEAFF
TRBV19,TRBJ1-5,NA,NA,TGTGCCAGTAGCCGCCTGGGGACAAATAGCAATCAGCCCCAGCATTTT,CASSRLGTNSNQPQHF
TRBV7-9,TRBJ1-1,few,NA,TGTGCCAGCAGCTTAGCCAAGAACACTGAAGCTTTCTTT,CASSLAKNTEAFF
TRBV18,TRBJ1-3,NA,NA,TGTGCCAGCTCACCAAACGTTGGAGCCGGGACTGGAAACACCATATATTTT,CASSPNVGAGTGNTIYF
TRBV7-9,TRBJ2-1,NA,NA,TGTGCCAGCAGCCGGAGGGGCAGCTCCTACAATGAGCAGTTCTTC,CASSRRGSSYNEQFF
TRBV6-1,TRBJ1-1,few,NA,TGTGCCAGCACTAAGTGGAACACTGAAGCTTTCTTT,CASTKWNTEAFF
TRBV27,TRBJ2-1,NA,TRBD1,TGTGCCAGCAGATACGGGACAGGAACGTACAATGAGCAGTTCTTC,CASRYGTGTYNEQFF
TRBV24-1,TRBJ1-5,NA,NA,TGTGCCACCGTGGCGGAGACTTGGTATCAGCCCCAGCATTTT,CATVAETWYQPQHF
TRBV18,TRBJ1-2,NA,TRBD1,TGTGCCAGCTCACCAGCCGGGACAGACGGCCATGGCTACACCTTC,CASSPAGTDGHGYTF
TRBV4-1,TRBJ2-4,few,NA,TGCGCCAGCAGCCAGGGAGGCCTAGCCAAAAACATTCAGTACTTC,CASSQGGLAKNIQYF
TRBV18,TRBJ2-5,NA,NA,TGTGCCAGCTCACCGCTTACAACACAAGAGACCCAGTACTTC,CASSPLTTQETQYF
TRBV18,TRBJ1-3,NA,NA,TGTGCCAGCTCACAAACTTTACTGAGCTCTGGAAACACCATATATTTT,CASSQTLLSSGNTIYF
TRBV3-1/TRBV3-2,TRBJ1-6,NA,NA,TGTGCCAGCAGCCAACGGGTCAATTCACCCCTCCACTTT,CASSQRVNSPLHF
TRBV27,TRBJ2-2,NA,TRBD2,TGTGCCAGCAGTCTAGGACTAGCGGCGAACACCGGGGAGCTGTTTTTT,CASSLGLAANTGELFF
TRBV6-1,TRBJ2-3,NA,NA,TGTGCCAGCAGTGAACGGGGGGCAGTGTCCCCAGATACGCAGTATTTT,CASSERGAVSPDTQYF
TRBV12-3/TRBV12-4,TRBJ1-1,NA,NA,TGTGCCAGCACCATCCCCGGGACAAGGGCTTTCTTT,CASTIPGTRAFF
TRBV6-5,TRBJ1-5,NA,NA,TGTGCCAGCAGTTCCTCTCTTGGCAATCAGCCCCAGCATTTT,CASSSSLGNQPQHF
TRBV6-5,TRBJ2-7,NA,TRBD1,TGTGCCAGCAGTTCCAAGACAGGGTCGCCCTACGAGCAGTACTTC,CASSSKTGSPYEQYF
TRBV3-1/TRBV3-2,TRBJ1-1,NA,NA,TGTGCCAGCAGCCATCTAACGGGGGGAGGGGGGGCCGCTTTCTTT,CASSHLTGGGGAAFF
TRBV29-1,TRBJ1-2,NA,TRBD1,TGCAGCGCCGACCCGACAGGGGGAAATGGCTACACCTTC,CSADPTGGNGYTF
TRBV7-6,TRBJ2-1,once,NA,TGTGCCAGCAGCTTAGAGGGTAGCGGATCCTACAATGAGCAGTTCTTC,CASSLEGSGSYNEQFF
TRBV11-2,TRBJ2-7,NA,TRBD1,TGTGCCAGCAGCTTAGTCCCGGACAGGGGCCACGAGCAGTACTTC,CASSLVPDRGHEQYF
TRBV5-1,TRBJ1-3,NA,TRBD1,TGCGCCAGCCGGGCGGACAGGATAACTGGAAACACCATATATTTT,CASRADRITGNTIYF
TRBV27,TRBJ1-1,once,NA,TGTGCCAGCAGGATGGCTACAGGTTCCATGAACACTGAAGCTTTCTTT,CASRMATGSMNTEAFF
TRBV6-1,TRBJ1-2,NA,TRBD1,TGTGCCAGCAGTGAAGCGCTAACAGGGGTTATAGTCTATGGCTACACCTTC,CASSEALTGVIVYGYTF
TRBV11-2,TRBJ2-7,NA,NA,TGTGCCAGCAGCTTAGATCACTACGAGCAGTACTTC,CASSLDHYEQYF
TRBV11-2,TRBJ2-2,NA,TRBD1,TGTGCCAGCAGCTTATTACAGGGGGTTGACACCGGGGAGCTGTTTTTT,CASSLLQGVDTGELFF
TRBV9,TRBJ2-5,NA,NA,TGTGCCAGCAGCCCCCAGGGGGAGACCCAGTACTTC,CASSPQGETQYF
TRBV28,TRBJ1-2,NA,TRBD1,TGTGCCAGCTACACCGGGACAGGGGGCGATGGGGTCTATGGCTACACCTTC,CASYTGTGGDGVYGYTF
TRBV6-5,TRBJ1-5,NA,NA,TGTGCCAGCAGTTACGCTTCCACAGGCCAGCCCCAGCATTTT,CASSYASTGQPQHF
TRBV5-8,TRBJ2-5,once,NA,TGTGCCAGCAGCTTCCGCCAGCAAGAGACCCAGTACTTC,CASSFRQQETQYF
TRBV29-1,TRBJ1-1,NA,TRBD1,TGCAGCGTTGGACGGGGTGGGACAGGGAACACTGAAGCTTTCTTT,CSVGRGGTGNTEAFF
TRBV3-1/TRBV3-2,TRBJ2-1,NA,NA,TGTGCCAGCGGGGGCACGATTAACTACAATGAGCAGTTCTTC,CASGGTINYNEQFF
TRBV28,TRBJ1-5,NA,NA,TGTGCCAGCGACCGCGGGAGCAATCAGCCCCAGCATTTT,CASDRGSNQPQHF
TRBV30,TRBJ1-6,NA,NA,TGTGCCTGGAGCTCAAGGGGGTTCAATTCACCCCTCCACTTT,CAWSSRGFNSPLHF
TRBV24-1,TRBJ2-3,NA,TRBD2,TGTGCCACCAGTGATTCACTAGCGGGAGGGCCCGATACGCAGTATTTT,CATSDSLAGGPDTQYF
TRBV19,TRBJ2-1,NA,TRBD1,TGTGCCAGTAGTCGTGGACAGGGAGCAGCCTACAATGAGCAGTTCTTC,CASSRGQGAAYNEQFF
TRBV10-2,TRBJ2-7,NA,NA,TGCGCCAGCAGTGGAGGATTGGGTGGCGAGCAGTACTTC,CASSGGLGGEQYF